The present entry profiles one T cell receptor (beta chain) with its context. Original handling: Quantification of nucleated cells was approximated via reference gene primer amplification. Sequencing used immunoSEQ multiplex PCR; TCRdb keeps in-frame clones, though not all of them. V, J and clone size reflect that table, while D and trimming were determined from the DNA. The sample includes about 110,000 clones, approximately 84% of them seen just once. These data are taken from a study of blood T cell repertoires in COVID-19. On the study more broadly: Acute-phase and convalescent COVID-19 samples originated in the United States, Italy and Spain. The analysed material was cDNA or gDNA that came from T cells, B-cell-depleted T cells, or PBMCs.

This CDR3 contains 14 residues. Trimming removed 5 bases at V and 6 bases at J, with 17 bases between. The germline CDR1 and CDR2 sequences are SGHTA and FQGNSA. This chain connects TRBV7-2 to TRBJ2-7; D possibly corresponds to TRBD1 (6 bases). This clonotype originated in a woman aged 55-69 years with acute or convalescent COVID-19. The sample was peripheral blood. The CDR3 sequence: CASSTPTGSVEQYF. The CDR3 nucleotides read TGTGCCAGCAGCACCCCCACAGGGTCGGTCGAGCAGTACTTC. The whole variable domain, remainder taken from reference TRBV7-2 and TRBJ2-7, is GAGVSQSPSNKVTEKGKDVELRCDPISGHTALYWYRQSLGQGLEFLIYFQGNSAPDKSGLPSDRFSAERTGGSVSTLTIQRTQQEDSAVYLCASSTPTGSVEQYFGPGTRLTVT.